This T cell receptor (beta chain) was captured by sequencing in a study of control samples from healthy donors and cancer patients. Sequencing was performed with immunoSEQ multiplex PCR; in TCRdb, only in-frame clones are kept and a portion is missing. The sample has tens of thousands of clones, approximately 90% seen once; the top ten hold 3% to 4.5%. Material: blood. The TCR comes from a woman in her late teens or twenties in good health.

CDR3 amino acids: CSASFGEIDTEAFF. The CDR3 DNA reads TGCAGTGCTAGTTTCGGGGAGATCGACACTGAAGCTTTCTTT. This chain connects TRBV20-1 to TRBJ1-1, with D unresolved. In germline, CDR1 is DFQATT, CDR2 SNEGSKA (reference sequence). The CDR3 has 14 residues. Trimming removed 3 bases at V and 3 bases at J, with 14 bases between.